The clone carrying this T cell receptor (beta chain) showed up many times. Its antigen remains unknown. The data derive from a study of CD8 T cells in ankylosing spondylitis. V lost 4 bases and J lost 5; bases outside the gene matches: 21. The V gene's germline CDR1 is SQVTM and CDR2 ANQGSEA. CDR3 length: 19 amino acids. Library preparation for TCR beta used quantitative 5'-RACE with molecular barcodes. TCRdb re-called the 5' RACE reads with MiXCR, one entry per CDR3 protein. This table has 130,000 or so distinct CDR3 sequences, about 7% appearing once. Study-wide points: There was reportedly significant enrichment of clones that were disease-linked in matched ankylosing spondylitis synovial fluid. Among TCR beta sequences, a motif of roughly 8 highly homologous variants appeared characteristic of ankylosing spondylitis blood.

The clonotype comes from a male donor with ankylosing spondylitis or in good health (not recorded which). The chain has TRBV29-1 and TRBJ2-5; TRBD2 matches 11 bases. The sample consisted of blood, either unsorted or a sorted T cell fraction (not recorded which). The CDR3 sequence is CSVAGLAGGSQHPGETQYF. DNA of the CDR3: TGCAGCGTTGCGGGGCTAGCGGGAGGTTCTCAACACCCGGGGGAGACCCAGTACTTC.